This T cell receptor (beta chain) was found in a study of naive and memory T cell subsets. The V gene end was trimmed by 5 bases and the J gene end by 2 bases; junction bases not matched to a gene: 4. Germline CDR1 SGHVS, CDR2 FNYEAQ. The CDR3 is 14 residues long. Study-wide results and limits: Especially in CD8 cells, naive repertoires contained a few larger clonotypes, possibly CD45RA-re-expressing memory cells.

This clonotype came up a few times. The antigen is undetermined. Two oligonucleotides, mixed equimolar, formed the beta constant-region primer covering TRBC1 and TRBC2. Four rounds of PCR amplified the ligated cDNA using nested alpha and beta constant-region primers plus SP2. MiXCR, run by TCRdb on the UMI-ligation and nested PCR reads, gives a single entry per CDR3 protein. The repertoire holds over 130,000 distinct CDR3 sequences, with 15% to 20% as singletons. Material: naive CD8+ T cells from blood. The genes are TRBV7-6 and TRBJ1-2; 8 bases are a match to TRBD1. The source of this sequence is a human donor in good health. The CDR3 spells CASSTGTGNYGYTF. For the CDR3, the DNA is TGTGCCAGCAGCACTGGGACAGGCAACTATGGCTACACCTTC.